The 21 T cell receptor beta chains below were found in one sample sequenced in a study of cytomegalovirus exposure and HLA in healthy donors. 60 Vbeta and 13 Jbeta primers were used in PCR. Data came from immunoSEQ multiplex PCR; TCRdb stores just in-frame clones and leaves some out. The sample holds 100,000 to 150,000 clones; 80% to 90% are singletons and the top ten take 2% to 3%. The source material was PBMCs. Source of these receptors: a man aged 50 to 59 in good health and CMV-seronegative.

The chain couples TRBV6-1 to TRBJ2-7, with D unresolved. This CDR3 is built from 10 residues. V was cut by 8 bases and J by 0 bases, with 2 bases left in between. In germline, CDR1 is MNHNS, CDR2 SASEGT. CDR3 residues: CASRSYEQYF. In nucleotides, the CDR3 is TGTGCCAGCCGCTCCTACGAGCAGTACTTC.

In this sample, this clone turned up once. The chain has TRBV4-1 and TRBJ2-4; 7 bases line up with TRBD1. CDR1 and CDR2 (germline): MGHRA, YSYEKL. The V and J ends lost 4 bases and 3 bases, in that order; junction bases with no gene match: 6. The CDR3 totals 15 residues. CDR3 in amino acids: CASSLTRDSKNIQYF. The CDR3 DNA sequence: TGCGCCAGCAGCCTCACCCGGGACAGCAAAAACATTCAGTACTTC.

The chain joins TRBV7-8 to TRBJ2-3; 7 nucleotides match TRBD2. V trimming: 6 bases; J trimming: 5 bases; junction bases outside the gene matches: 14. The CDR3 is 16 residues long. Germline V gives CDR1 SGHVS, CDR2 FQNEAQ. CDR3 sequence: CASSAERLAVIDTQYF. In DNA form, the CDR3 reads TGTGCCAGCAGTGCAGAGCGTCTAGCGGTGATAGATACGCAGTATTTT.

The chain recombines TRBV4-3 with TRBJ1-6; TRBD1 aligns across 10 bases. Germline lookup yields CDR1 LGHNA and CDR2 YSLEER. V trimming: 2 bases; J trimming: 8 bases; junction bases outside the gene matches: 6. This CDR3 has 16 amino acids. CDR3 sequence: CASSQLTGGDDSPLHF. The DNA of the CDR3 is TGCGCCAGCAGCCAACTGACAGGGGGCGACGATTCACCCCTCCACTTT.

This chain connects TRBV28 to TRBJ1-2; 9 bases are a match to TRBD1. Germline V gene data show CDR1 as MDHEN and CDR2 as SYDVKM. The CDR3 is made up of 12 amino acids. The V gene end was trimmed by 4 bases and the J gene end by 10 bases; junction bases not matched to a gene: 4. The CDR3 bases are TGTGCCAGCAGTTCCTGGACAGGGGACTACACCTTC. Translated: CASSSWTGDYTF.

This clone was detected a few times. The V gene is TRBV5-8, the J gene TRBJ1-6; D possibly corresponds to TRBD1 (6 bases). This CDR3 is 17 amino acids long. The germline V gene has CDR1 SGHTS and CDR2 YDEGEE. V lost 9 bases to trimming and J lost 8 bases, with 27 bases between them. The CDR3 region is CATIGGGLTWSDSPLHF. The CDR3 bases are TGTGCCACCATTGGCGGGGGCCTCACCTGGTCGGATTCACCCCTCCACTTT.

The chain recombines TRBV5-4 with TRBJ2-5; no reliable D call. Trimming removed 4 bases at V and 5 bases at J, with 12 bases between. This CDR3 has 13 residues. The V gene's germline CDR1 is SGHNT and CDR2 YYREEE (reference sequence). Here the CDR3 reads CASSPHQRETQYF. The CDR3 bases are TGTGCCAGCAGCCCTCACCAGAGGGAGACCCAGTACTTC.

The chain carries TRBV10-2 and TRBJ2-7; the D gene is possibly TRBD1 (6 bases). CDR1 and CDR2 from the germline V gene are WSHSY and SAAADI. This CDR3 region has 12 residues. Between the trimmed V and J ends, which lost 4 bases and 5 bases, there was a span of 9 bases. In DNA, the CDR3 is TGCGCCAGCAGTGTTAGGACAGACGAGCAGTACTTC. Translation: CASSVRTDEQYF.

The chain uses TRBV11-2 and TRBJ1-4, with D possibly being TRBD1 (6 bases). Trimming pared 7 bases from V and 7 bases from J, leaving 19 bases between. The CDR3 totals 15 residues. The germline gives CDR1 SGHAT, CDR2 FQNNGV. CDR3 amino acids: CASKGRTGLIEKLFF. The CDR3 DNA sequence: TGTGCCAGCAAGGGTAGAACAGGGCTAATTGAAAAACTGTTTTTT.

V usage is TRBV7-8 and J usage is TRBJ2-5, with 10 bases matching TRBD2. This CDR3 region has 15 residues. The germline gives CDR1 SGHVS, CDR2 FQNEAQ. The J segment lost 13 bases and the V segment lost 4 bases, leaving 15 bases of the junction unmatched. The CDR3 coding sequence is TGTGCCAGCAGCTCCAATATGGGCGGACTAGCGGTGAGGTACTTC. Its protein is CASSSNMGGLAVRYF.

Remarks on this clone: This specimen includes other DNA sequences encoding the same CDR3. The chain couples TRBV2 to TRBJ1-1; D is undetermined. The length of the CDR3 is 14 residues. The germline V gene encodes CDR1 SNHLY and CDR2 FYNNEI. V was trimmed by 2 bases and J by 0 bases, leaving 7 bases between them. CDR3 residues: CASSERGMNTEAFF. The CDR3 DNA reads TGTGCCAGCAGTGAACGAGGCATGAACACTGAAGCTTTCTTT.

V and J are TRBV2 and TRBJ1-4; possibly TRBD1 for D (6 bases). Germline CDR1 and CDR2: SNHLY and FYNNEI. The CDR3 is 15 residues long. The ends were cut back, 8 bases at V and 6 bases at J, with 19 bases in the middle. CDR3 sequence reads: CASVNQGLAYEKLFF. The CDR3 bases are TGTGCCAGCGTAAACCAGGGGCTTGCATATGAAAAACTGTTTTTT.

The chain employs TRBV7-3 and TRBJ2-2, with TRBD2 matching over 8 bases. V shed 5 bases and J 3 bases; nucleotides not matched to a gene: 8. From germline, CDR1 is SGHTA and CDR2 FQGTGA. The CDR3 is 16 residues long. The CDR3 sequence: CASSRSGGPYTGELFF. DNA of the CDR3: TGTGCCAGCAGCCGCTCGGGGGGGCCTTACACCGGGGAGCTGTTTTTT.

The rearrangement uses TRBV6-6 and TRBJ1-6, with D maybe TRBD1 (5 bases). V was cut by 2 bases and J by 0 bases, with 8 bases left in between. This CDR3 spans 16 amino acids. Germline CDR1 is MNHNY and CDR2 is SVGAGI (reference sequence). In DNA form, the CDR3 reads TGTGCCAGCAGTTACATGCAGGGCTCCTATAATTCACCCCTCCACTTT. Protein: CASSYMQGSYNSPLHF.

The chain has TRBV5-1 and TRBJ2-3, with a weak D call TRBD1 (6 bases). Germline CDR1 and CDR2: SGHRS and YFSETQ. The CDR3 extends over 18 amino acids. Trimming cost V 2 bases and J 2 bases, with 21 bases left between them. CDR3 nucleotides: TGCGCCAGCAGCTTCCCGACTTCCGAGGGGGTCTACACAGATACGCAGTATTTT. Translation gives CASSFPTSEGVYTDTQYF.

The V call is TRBV19, the J call TRBJ2-3, with a possible D match to TRBD2 (6 bases). V shed 4 bases and J shed 14 bases, with 31 bases lying between them. Germline V gene lookup returns CDR1 LNHDA and CDR2 SQIVND (reference sequence). This CDR3 has 17 residues. CDR3 nucleotides: TGTGCCAGTAGTACCTTCCACTCCGAGCTACTAGCCCATTCCCCGTATTTT. Its protein product is CASSTFHSELLAHSPYF.

The V call is TRBV7-2, the J call TRBJ1-1, with D tentatively TRBD1 (6 bases). Trimming stripped 3 bases from V and 7 bases from J, with 12 bases between. The CDR3 runs 13 residues. From germline, CDR1 is SGHTA and CDR2 FQGNSA. CDR3: CASSFGGGDEAFF. The DNA of the CDR3 is TGTGCCAGCAGCTTCGGCGGGGGCGATGAAGCTTTCTTT. Complete variable domain (other parts from reference TRBV7-2 and TRBJ1-1): GAGVSQSPSNKVTEKGKDVELRCDPISGHTALYWYRQSLGQGLEFLIYFQGNSAPDKSGLPSDRFSAERTGGSVSTLTIQRTQQEDSAVYLCASSFGGGDEAFFGQGTRLTVV.

The rearrangement links TRBV5-1 to TRBJ1-1; possible D gene TRBD1, 5 bases. The V end lost 0 bases, the J end lost 0 bases, and 12 bases lay between the germline ends. This CDR3 has 16 amino acids. Germline assignment: CDR1 SGHRS and CDR2 YFSETQ. The CDR3 loop is CASSLARAYMNTEAFF. The DNA for the CDR3 is TGCGCCAGCAGCTTGGCCAGGGCCTACATGAACACTGAAGCTTTCTTT.

A word on this clone: Different DNA sequences within this sample yield the same CDR3. This rearrangement joins TRBV6-1 to TRBJ2-7; D is ambiguous. Germline V CDR1 and CDR2: MNHNS, SASEGT. V was trimmed by 3 bases and J by 4 bases, leaving 4 bases between them. The CDR3 is made up of 11 amino acids. The CDR3 loop is CASSDRYEQYF. In DNA, the CDR3 is TGTGCCAGCAGTGACAGGTACGAGCAGTACTTC.

On this clone: The CDR3 carries no conserved terminal phenylalanine or tryptophan, so it likely arises from a read error. The chain joins TRBV6-5 to TRBJ1-2; a possible D gene is TRBD1 (6 bases). The CDR3 is 13 residues long. The V end lost 6 bases, the J end lost 8 bases, and 16 bases lay between the germline ends. Germline CDR1 reads MNHEY; CDR2 reads SVGAGI. In DNA, the CDR3 is TGTGCCAGCAGAAGGGGGGGCTTGGAGGGCTACACCGTC. Translating it yields CASRRGGLEGYTV.

The chain links TRBV2 to TRBJ1-5, with TRBD1 as a possible D gene (5 bases). The CDR3 runs 15 residues. The ends were cut back, 2 bases at V and 1 base at J, with 9 bases in the middle. Germline V gene lookup returns CDR1 SNHLY and CDR2 FYNNEI. Written as DNA, the CDR3 is TGTGCCAGCAGTGAACAGGGTATCAGCAATCAGCCCCAGCATTTT. Its protein product is CASSEQGISNQPQHF.